What follows are 10 T cell receptor beta chains derived from one specimen sequenced in a study of T cells after yellow fever vaccination. TCRdb called the 5' RACE reads again in MiXCR, with one record for every CDR3 protein. This sample has 200,000 to 300,000 distinct CDR3 sequences, with 10% to 15% found just once. The input for sequencing was CD4+ T cells sorted from PBMCs, taken 45 days after the yellow fever booster vaccination. The receptors were gathered from a man aged 25-45 years who received the YFV17D yellow fever vaccine.

The chain uses TRBV27 and TRBJ2-3, with D possibly TRBD1 on 5 matching bases. Germline CDR1 reads MNHEY; CDR2 reads SMNVEV (reference sequence). V lost 5 bases to trimming and J lost 4 bases, with 10 bases between them. The CDR3 covers 13 residues. The CDR3 spells CASSTPRADTQYF. Written as DNA, the CDR3 is TGTGCCAGCAGTACCCCCAGGGCAGATACGCAGTATTTT.

This sequence joins TRBV7-2 and TRBJ2-5; D gene ambiguous. Germline-derived CDR1 and CDR2 are SGHTA and FQGNSA. V was pared by 4 bases and J by 4 bases, with 7 bases between. The CDR3 spans 12 residues. The CDR3 region is CASSWGIETQYF. CDR3 bases: TGTGCCAGCAGCTGGGGTATAGAGACCCAGTACTTC.

V usage is TRBV10-2 and J usage is TRBJ2-3; a possible D gene is TRBD2 (6 bases). CDR1 is WSHSY, CDR2 SAAADI, per germline. The germline V and J ends were trimmed by 4 bases and 2 bases, with 16 bases remaining between them. CDR3 size: 16 residues. The CDR3 DNA is TGCGCCAGCAGTGGGAGGGGAACTAGGTACACAGATACGCAGTATTTT. Translation gives CASSGRGTRYTDTQYF.

This rearrangement joins TRBV20-1 to TRBJ2-1, with TRBD2 matching over 7 bases. This CDR3 has 14 residues. Germline V CDR1 and CDR2: DFQATT, SNEGSKA (reference sequence). The V gene end was trimmed by 6 bases and the J gene end by 10 bases; junction bases not matched to a gene: 15. The CDR3 protein is CSAYGTTPYLEQFF. The DNA for the CDR3 is TGCAGTGCGTACGGGACTACCCCCTACCTGGAGCAGTTCTTC.

The chain combines TRBV20-1 with TRBJ2-1, with no clear D. CDR3 length: 13 amino acids. V gave up 5 bases and J gave up 3 bases, with 11 bases separating them. Germline V gene lookup returns CDR1 DFQATT and CDR2 SNEGSKA (reference sequence). The CDR3 spells CSAPSVGYNEQFF. CDR3 nucleotide sequence: TGCAGTGCTCCCTCGGTAGGCTACAATGAGCAGTTCTTC.

This chain links TRBV7-9 with TRBJ2-1, with D hard to call. The germline V and J ends were trimmed by 1 base and 7 bases, with 11 bases remaining between them. This CDR3 is 14 amino acids long. Germline V lookup: CDR1 SEHNR, CDR2 FQNEAQ (reference sequence). The CDR3: CASSLEQYRNEQFF. The CDR3 DNA is TGTGCCAGCAGCTTAGAACAGTACCGGAATGAGCAGTTCTTC.

This clonotype was seen more than once but under ten times. The V and J genes are TRBV7-2 and TRBJ1-5, with a possible D match to TRBD1 (6 bases). Trimming left V 3 bases short and J 9 bases short, with 21 bases between. The CDR3 runs to 16 residues. Germline V gene sequence: CDR1 SGHTA, CDR2 FQGNSA. The CDR3 loop is CASSFRGLHGDSPQHF. CDR3 nucleotide sequence: TGTGCCAGCAGCTTTCGGGGGCTCCACGGCGATTCGCCCCAGCATTTT.

The V and J genes are TRBV25-1 and TRBJ2-5; D possibly corresponds to TRBD2 (5 bases). The CDR3 extends over 13 amino acids. The germline gives CDR1 MGHDK, CDR2 SYGVNS. Trimming cost V 5 bases and J 3 bases, with 10 bases left between them. The CDR3 region is CASSKSGEETQYF. The CDR3 DNA reads TGTGCCAGCAGTAAAAGCGGAGAAGAGACCCAGTACTTC.

This clonotype was seen repeatedly, ten times or more. The chain employs TRBV2 and TRBJ2-3; D is perhaps TRBD1 (6 bases). Per the germline V gene, CDR1 is SNHLY and CDR2 is FYNNEI. CDR3 size: 12 residues. Trimming cost V 4 bases and J 4 bases, with 6 bases left between them. The CDR3 nucleotides read TGTGCCAGCAGTGGACAGGCAGATACGCAGTATTTT. Translation gives CASSGQADTQYF.

This clonotype was seen at least ten times. The chain joins TRBV12-3 or TRBV12-4 to TRBJ2-1; D call uncertain. Trimming removed 3 bases at V and 9 bases at J, with 6 bases between. The CDR3 has 11 residues. This chain's CDR3 is CASSLGGEQFF. The DNA of the CDR3 is TGTGCCAGCAGTTTGGGCGGTGAGCAGTTCTTC.